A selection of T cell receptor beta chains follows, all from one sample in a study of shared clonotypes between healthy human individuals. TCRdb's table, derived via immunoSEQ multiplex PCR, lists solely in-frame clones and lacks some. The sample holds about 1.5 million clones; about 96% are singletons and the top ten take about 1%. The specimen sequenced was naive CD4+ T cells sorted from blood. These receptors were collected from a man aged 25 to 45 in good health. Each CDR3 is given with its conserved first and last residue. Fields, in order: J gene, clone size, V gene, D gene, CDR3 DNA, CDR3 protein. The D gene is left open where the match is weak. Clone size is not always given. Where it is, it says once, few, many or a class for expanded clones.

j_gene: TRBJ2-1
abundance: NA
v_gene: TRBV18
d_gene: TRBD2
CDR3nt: TGTGCCAGCTCAACGATATCCGGACTAGCGGGAGTGGGCCCCTACAATGAGCAGTTCTTC
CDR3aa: CASSTISGLAGVGPYNEQFF

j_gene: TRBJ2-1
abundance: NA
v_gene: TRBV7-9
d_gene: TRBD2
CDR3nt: TGTGCCAGCAGCCCTAGCGGGGGGGCAGAGCAGTTCTTC
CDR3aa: CASSPSGGAEQFF

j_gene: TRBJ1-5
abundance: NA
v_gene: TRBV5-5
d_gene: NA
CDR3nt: TGTGCCAGCAGCAAGGAACCGGGACGGTCTAGCAATCAGCCCCAGCATTTT
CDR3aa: CASSKEPGRSSNQPQHF

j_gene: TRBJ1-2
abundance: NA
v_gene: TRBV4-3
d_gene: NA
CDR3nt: TGCGCCAGCAGCCAAGTCCGACAGGATAACTATGGCTACACCTTC
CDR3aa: CASSQVRQDNYGYTF

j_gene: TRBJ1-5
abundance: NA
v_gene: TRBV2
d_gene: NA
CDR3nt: TGTGCCAGCAGTGGTCCCGGGGGTATTCAGCCCCAGCATTTT
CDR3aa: CASSGPGGIQPQHF

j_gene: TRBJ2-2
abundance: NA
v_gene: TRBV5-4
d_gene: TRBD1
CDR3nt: TGTGCCAGCAGGAAAGACAGGGGCCGAGACACCGGGGAGCTGTTTTTT
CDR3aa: CASRKDRGRDTGELFF

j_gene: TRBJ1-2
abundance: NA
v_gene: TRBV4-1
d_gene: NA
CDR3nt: TGCGCCAGCAGCCAAGGACAGACCTATGGCTACACCTTC
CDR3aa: CASSQGQTYGYTF

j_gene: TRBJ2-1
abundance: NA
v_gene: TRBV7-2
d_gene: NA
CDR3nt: TGTGCCAGCAGCGTGGTTGGGGCCCCAACAGACAATGAGCAGTTCTTC
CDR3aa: CASSVVGAPTDNEQFF

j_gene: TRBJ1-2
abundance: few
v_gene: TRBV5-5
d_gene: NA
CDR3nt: TGTGCCAGCAGCTTGGCCCCAGGATACTCCTATGGCTACACCTTC
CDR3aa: CASSLAPGYSYGYTF

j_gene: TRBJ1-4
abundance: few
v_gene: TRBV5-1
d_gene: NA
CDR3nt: TGCGCCAGCAGCTTGGGGGTTGCAACTAATGAAAAACTGTTTTTT
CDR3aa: CASSLGVATNEKLFF

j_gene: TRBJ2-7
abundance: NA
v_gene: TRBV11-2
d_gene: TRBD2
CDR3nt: TGTGCCAGCAGGTCGGGACTAGCGGAGTACGAGCAGTACTTC
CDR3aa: CASRSGLAEYEQYF

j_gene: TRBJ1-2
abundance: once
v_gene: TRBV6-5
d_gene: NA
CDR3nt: TGTGCCAGCAGTTACTCGATGTTCGGGGTTAGCTATGGCTACACCTTC
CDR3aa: CASSYSMFGVSYGYTF

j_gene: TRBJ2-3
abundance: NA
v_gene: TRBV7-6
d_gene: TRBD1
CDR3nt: TGTGCCAGCAGCCCCCAGGACAGGGGTGTGGGCGGTCCCACAGATACGCAGTATTTT
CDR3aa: CASSPQDRGVGGPTDTQYF

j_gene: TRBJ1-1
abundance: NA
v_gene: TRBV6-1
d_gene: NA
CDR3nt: TGTGCCAGCAGGATAGCGAACACTGAAGCTTTCTTT
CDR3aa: CASRIANTEAFF

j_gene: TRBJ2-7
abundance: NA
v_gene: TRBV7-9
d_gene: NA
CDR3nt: TGTGCCAGCAGCTTAGATCCCGTCTCCTACGAGCAGTACTTC
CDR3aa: CASSLDPVSYEQYF

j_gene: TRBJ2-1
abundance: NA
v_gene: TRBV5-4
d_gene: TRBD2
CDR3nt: TGTGCCAGCACCAAAGGGACTAGTCCGAACAATGAGCAGTTCTTC
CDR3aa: CASTKGTSPNNEQFF

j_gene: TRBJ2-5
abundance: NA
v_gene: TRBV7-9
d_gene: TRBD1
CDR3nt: TGTGCCAGCAGCACTCAGACAGGGGAAGAGACCCAGTACTTC
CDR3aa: CASSTQTGEETQYF

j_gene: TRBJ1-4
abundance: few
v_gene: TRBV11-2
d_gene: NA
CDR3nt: TGTGCCAGCAGCTTTGTGAACAGCCTAGAAAAACTGTTTTTT
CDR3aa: CASSFVNSLEKLFF

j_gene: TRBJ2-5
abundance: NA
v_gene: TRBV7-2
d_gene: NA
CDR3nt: TGTGCCAGCAGCCAACAGGGTTTACAGACCCAGTACTTC
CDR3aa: CASSQQGLQTQYF

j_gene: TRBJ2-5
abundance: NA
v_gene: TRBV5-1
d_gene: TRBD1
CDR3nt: TGCGCCAGCAGCTTCAGGGGTCCGGGACAGGGGGCAGAGACCCAGTACTTC
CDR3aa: CASSFRGPGQGAETQYF

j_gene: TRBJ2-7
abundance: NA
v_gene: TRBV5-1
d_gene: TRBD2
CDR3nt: TGCGCCAGCAGCTACTATAAGCGGGAGGAGGAATACGAGCAGTACTTC
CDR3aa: CASSYYKREEEYEQYF

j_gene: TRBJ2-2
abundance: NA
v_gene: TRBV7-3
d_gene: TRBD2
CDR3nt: TGTGCCAGCAGCTTAGTAGCGGGAGCCGGGGAGCTGTTTTTT
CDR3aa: CASSLVAGAGELFF

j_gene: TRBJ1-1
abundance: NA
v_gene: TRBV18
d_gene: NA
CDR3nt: TGTGCCAGCTCAGCCAGGGGAATGAACACTGAAGCTTTCTTT
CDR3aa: CASSARGMNTEAFF

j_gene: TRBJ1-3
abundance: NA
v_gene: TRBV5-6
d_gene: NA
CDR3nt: TGTGCCAGCAGCTCCGGGCCCTCTGGAAACACCATATATTTT
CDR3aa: CASSSGPSGNTIYF

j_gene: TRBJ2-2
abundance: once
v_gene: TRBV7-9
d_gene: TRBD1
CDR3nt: TGTGCCAGCAGCTTACATAGGACAGGGGGAAGAACCGGGGAGCTGTTTTTT
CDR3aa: CASSLHRTGGRTGELFF

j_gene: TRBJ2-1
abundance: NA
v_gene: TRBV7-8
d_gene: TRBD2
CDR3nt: TGTGCCAGCAGCTTACCGGGACTAGGGTACAATGAGCAGTTCTTC
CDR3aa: CASSLPGLGYNEQFF

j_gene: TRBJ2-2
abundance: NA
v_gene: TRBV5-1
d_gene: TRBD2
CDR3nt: TGCGCCAGCAGTTCCGGACTAGCGGGAGTTGGGTACACCGGGGAGCTGTTTTTT
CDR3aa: CASSSGLAGVGYTGELFF

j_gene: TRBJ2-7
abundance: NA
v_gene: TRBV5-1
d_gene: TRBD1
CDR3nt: TGCGCCAGCAGCTCGGGGACAGGGAAAGGGTGGGCCTACGAGCAGTACTTC
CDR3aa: CASSSGTGKGWAYEQYF

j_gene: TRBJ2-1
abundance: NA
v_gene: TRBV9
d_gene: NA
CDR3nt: TGTGCCAGCAGCGCCCCCAGTTTAGGCAGCTCCTACAATGAGCAGTTCTTC
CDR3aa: CASSAPSLGSSYNEQFF

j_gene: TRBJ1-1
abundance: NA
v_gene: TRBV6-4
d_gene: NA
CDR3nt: TGTGCCAGCAGTGCGGATTGGGGAGGGAGCACTGAAGCTTTCTTT
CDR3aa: CASSADWGGSTEAFF

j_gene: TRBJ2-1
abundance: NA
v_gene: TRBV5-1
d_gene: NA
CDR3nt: TGCGCCAGCAGCTTGGGTGCTTTATACAATGAGCAGTTCTTC
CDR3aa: CASSLGALYNEQFF

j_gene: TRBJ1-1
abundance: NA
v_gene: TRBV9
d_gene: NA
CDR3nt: TGTGCCAGCAGCGCAACAGGATCTTCGAGTACGAACACTGAAGCTTTCTTT
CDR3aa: CASSATGSSSTNTEAFF

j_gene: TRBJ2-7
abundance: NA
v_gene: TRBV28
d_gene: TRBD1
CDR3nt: TGTGCCAGCAGTCCCGCCGGGACAGGGGGGTCCTACGAGCAGTACTTC
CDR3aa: CASSPAGTGGSYEQYF

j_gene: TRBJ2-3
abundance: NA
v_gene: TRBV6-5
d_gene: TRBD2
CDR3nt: TGTGCCAGCAGTTACTCCGGGACTAGCGGGAGTCCGCAGTATTTT
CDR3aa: CASSYSGTSGSPQYF

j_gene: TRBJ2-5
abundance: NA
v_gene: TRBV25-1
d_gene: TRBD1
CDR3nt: TGTGCCAGCAGTTCGATTCCGGGACAGGGGGCGCGGGAGACCCAGTACTTC
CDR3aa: CASSSIPGQGARETQYF

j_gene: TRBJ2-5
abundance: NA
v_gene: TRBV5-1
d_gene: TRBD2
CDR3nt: TGCGCCAGCAGCTTAATCCCCGCGGGGGAAGAGACCCAGTACTTC
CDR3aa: CASSLIPAGEETQYF

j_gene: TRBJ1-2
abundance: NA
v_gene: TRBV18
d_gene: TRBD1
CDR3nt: TGTGCCAGCTCACCGCCTATTATACGACAGGGAACTAACTATGGCTACACCTTC
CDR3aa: CASSPPIIRQGTNYGYTF

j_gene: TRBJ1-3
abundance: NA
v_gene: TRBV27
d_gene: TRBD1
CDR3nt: TGTGCCAGCAGTCGGGACAGGAACTCTGGAAACACCATATATTTT
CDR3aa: CASSRDRNSGNTIYF

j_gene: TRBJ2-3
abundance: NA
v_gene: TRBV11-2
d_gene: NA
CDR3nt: TGTGCCAGCAGCTTACTAATGGGGTTGGGGAGCACAGATACGCAGTATTTT
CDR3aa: CASSLLMGLGSTDTQYF

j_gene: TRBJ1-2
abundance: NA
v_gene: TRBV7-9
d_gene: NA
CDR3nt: TGTGCCAGCAGCTTTGATGCACAGGGCCAGGGCTACACCTTC
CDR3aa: CASSFDAQGQGYTF

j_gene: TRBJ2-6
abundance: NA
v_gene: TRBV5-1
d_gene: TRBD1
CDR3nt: TGCGCCAGCAGCCCGACAGGGTTGGTAGGGGCCAACGTCCTGACTTTC
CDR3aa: CASSPTGLVGANVLTF

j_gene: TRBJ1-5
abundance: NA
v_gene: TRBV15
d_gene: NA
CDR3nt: TGTGCCACCAGCAGTCTCCAACGAGGGTTCTCCGTACATTTT
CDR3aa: CATSSLQRGFSVHF

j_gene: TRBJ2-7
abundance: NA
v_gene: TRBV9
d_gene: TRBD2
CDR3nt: TGTGCCAGCAGCGGAACTAGCGGGAGAATTTACTTC
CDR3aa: CASSGTSGRIYF

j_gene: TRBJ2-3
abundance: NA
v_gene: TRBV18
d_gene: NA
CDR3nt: TGTGCCAGCTCACCCCCCGGGCGGTTGAACACAGATACGCAGTATTTT
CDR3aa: CASSPPGRLNTDTQYF

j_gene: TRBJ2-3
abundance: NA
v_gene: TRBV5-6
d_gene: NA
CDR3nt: TGTGCCAGCAGCTTAGGTGCTAGCACAGATACGCAGTATTTT
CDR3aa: CASSLGASTDTQYF

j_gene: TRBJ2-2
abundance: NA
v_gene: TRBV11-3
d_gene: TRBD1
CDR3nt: TGTGCCAGCAGCAGGGGGCCCGGGGAGCTGTTTTTT
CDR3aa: CASSRGPGELFF

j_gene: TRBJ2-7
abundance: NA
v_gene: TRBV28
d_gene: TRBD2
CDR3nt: TGTGCCAGCAGTTTCCCGCACAGCGGGGTACCTGGCGAGCAGTACTTC
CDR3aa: CASSFPHSGVPGEQYF

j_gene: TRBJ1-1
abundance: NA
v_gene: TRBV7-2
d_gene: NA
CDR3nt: TGTGCCAGCAGCTTAAAACGTAACACTGAAGCTTTCTTT
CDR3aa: CASSLKRNTEAFF

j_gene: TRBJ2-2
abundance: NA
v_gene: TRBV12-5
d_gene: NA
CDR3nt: TGTGCTAGTGCTTACGGATCGAACACCGGGGAGCTGTTTTTT
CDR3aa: CASAYGSNTGELFF

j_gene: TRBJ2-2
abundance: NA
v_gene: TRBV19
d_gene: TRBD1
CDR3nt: TGTGCCAGTAGTTTTCAGGGGGCGAACACCGGGGAGCTGTTTTTT
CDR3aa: CASSFQGANTGELFF

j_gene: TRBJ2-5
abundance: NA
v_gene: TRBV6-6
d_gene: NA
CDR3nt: TGTGCCAGCCGAGGTTTTGGAGAGACCCAGTACTTC
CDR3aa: CASRGFGETQYF

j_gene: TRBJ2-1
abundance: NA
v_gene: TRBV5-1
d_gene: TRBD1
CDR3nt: TGCGCCAGCAGCACCCAGGGGGATGAGCAGTTCTTC
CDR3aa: CASSTQGDEQFF

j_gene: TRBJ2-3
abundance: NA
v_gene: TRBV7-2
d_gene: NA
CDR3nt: TGTGCCAGCAGCGCCCGAGGGCGTCCCACCCTGACGGATACGCAGTATTTT
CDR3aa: CASSARGRPTLTDTQYF

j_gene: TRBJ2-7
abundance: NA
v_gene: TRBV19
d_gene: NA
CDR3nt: TGTGCCAGTAGTATAGGTCCGGGCCGCCTGGCTCACGAGCAGTACTTC
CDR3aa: CASSIGPGRLAHEQYF

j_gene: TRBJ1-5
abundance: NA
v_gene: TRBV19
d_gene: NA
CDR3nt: TGTGCCAGTAGTGGATTGGGGAATCAGCCCCAGCATTTT
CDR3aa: CASSGLGNQPQHF

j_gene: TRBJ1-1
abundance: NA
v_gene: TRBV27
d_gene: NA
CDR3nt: TGTGCCAGCAGTTTAATGGTTGCGAACACTGAAGCTTTCTTT
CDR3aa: CASSLMVANTEAFF

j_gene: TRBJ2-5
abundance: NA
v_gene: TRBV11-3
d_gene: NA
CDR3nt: TGTGCCAGCCGACGAGGAGGGTTTATGTTGGCAGAGACCCAGTACTTC
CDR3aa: CASRRGGFMLAETQYF